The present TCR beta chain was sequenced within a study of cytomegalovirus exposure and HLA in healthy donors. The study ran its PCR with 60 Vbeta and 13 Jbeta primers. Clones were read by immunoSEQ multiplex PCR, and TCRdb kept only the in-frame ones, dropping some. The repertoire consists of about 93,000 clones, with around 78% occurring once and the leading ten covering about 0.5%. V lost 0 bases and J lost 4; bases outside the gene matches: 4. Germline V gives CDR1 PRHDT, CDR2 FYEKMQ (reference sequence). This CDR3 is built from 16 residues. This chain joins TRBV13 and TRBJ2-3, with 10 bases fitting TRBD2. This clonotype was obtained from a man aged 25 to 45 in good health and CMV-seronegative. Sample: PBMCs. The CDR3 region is CASSLGVAGGPDTQYF. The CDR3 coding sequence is TGTGCCAGCAGCTTAGGGGTAGCGGGGGGTCCAGATACGCAGTATTTT.